This T cell receptor (beta chain) was profiled in a study of response to subunit inactivated influenza vaccine (dated by TCRdb to the late 2010s). At the level of the whole study: The study used deep quantitative T cell receptor repertoire profiling to track responses to a trivalent subunit inactivated influenza vaccine.

To note about this clonotype: The antigen it binds to is not known. Base qualities are not recorded, but no much larger clone differs from it by a single base.

Libraries were prepared through RT-PCR. This sample was sequenced with an Illumina HiSeq 2500. In-frame beta chains were kept once TCRdb had trimmed the public reads at Q25 with fastp and called clones with MiXCR. Duplicate CDR3 protein sequences are folded into a single record with the most common DNA and genes. This sample lists hundreds of thousands of distinct CDR3 sequences; under 9% were detected once. The top ten clones comprise 10% to 15% of the sample. Paper-wide results and their limitations: The authors proposed that each seasonal influenza vaccination may bring in only a limited number of new T cells.

The CDR3 numbers 13 residues from cysteine through phenylalanine. The entry retains the CDR3 DNA only, 39 bases that are in frame from base 1. V lost 6 bases and J lost 6 bases, and the count of bases not matched to a germline gene is 6. The TCR comes from a man between 50 and 75 years old who received an inactivated influenza vaccine. Donor details come from another sample of the same person, matched by shared clones. Sequenced here: PBMCs from blood, sampled less than 25 months after vaccination. The chain couples TRBV12-3 or TRBV12-4 to TRBJ2-7, with TRBD2 matching 9 junction bases. The CDR3 in this case is CASRIAGEGEQYF. Read as DNA, the sequence is TGTGCCAGCAGGATAGCGGGGGAGGGCGAGCAGTACTTC.